This TCR beta chain was captured by sequencing in a study of OX40 agonist ivuxolimab in advanced cancers. Turning to the study itself: Cancers in dose escalation were hepatocellular, melanoma, renal cell and head and neck. Around 40% of patients had received prior checkpoint inhibitor therapy. Study-wide findings and caveats: Both blood CD4+ and CD8+ T cells showed clonal growth by week 6 at 0.1 to 3.0 mg/kg.

Sequencing used immunoSEQ multiplex PCR; TCRdb keeps in-frame clones, though not all of them. This sample has more than 45,000 clones, with around 84% found just once. As concerns this clone: Its target is unknown.

V lost 3 bases to trimming and J lost 14 bases; unmatched junction nucleotides: 12. Germline V gene data show CDR1 as SGHTA and CDR2 as FQGNSA. This CDR3 region has 16 residues. This sequence joins TRBV7-2 and TRBJ1-6; 11 bases match TRBD1. The sequenced sample was CD4+ or CD8+ T cells sorted from blood, obtained in a trial of the OX40 agonist ivuxolimab. This receptor was taken from an adult with an advanced solid tumor such as melanoma, head and neck, liver or kidney cancer. CDR3 sequence: CASSLDYGTGGRSLHF. CDR3 DNA sequence: TGTGCCAGCAGCTTGGACTACGGGACAGGGGGACGTTCCCTCCACTTT.